The present TCR beta chain was sequenced within a study of CD8 T cells in ankylosing spondylitis. The study's findings and limits: Significant enrichment of disease-linked clones was reportedly seen in matched ankylosing spondylitis synovial fluid.

This clonotype was detected only a few times. Its antigen is unidentified. MiXCR, run by TCRdb on the 5' RACE reads, gives a single entry per CDR3 protein. The sample shows hundreds of thousands of distinct CDR3 sequences, less than 25% of them seen only once. Material: blood, either unsorted or a sorted T cell fraction (not recorded which). This clonotype was sampled from a female donor with ankylosing spondylitis or in good health (not recorded which).

CDR3: CSVGRASTEAFF. For the CDR3, the DNA is TGCAGCGTTGGGAGGGCCAGCACTGAAGCTTTCTTT. The chain carries TRBV29-1 and TRBJ1-1; D unresolved. The CDR3 runs 12 residues. CDR1 is SQVTM and CDR2 is ANQGSEA in the germline V gene. Trimming took 4 bases from V and 4 from J, leaving 10 bases between them.